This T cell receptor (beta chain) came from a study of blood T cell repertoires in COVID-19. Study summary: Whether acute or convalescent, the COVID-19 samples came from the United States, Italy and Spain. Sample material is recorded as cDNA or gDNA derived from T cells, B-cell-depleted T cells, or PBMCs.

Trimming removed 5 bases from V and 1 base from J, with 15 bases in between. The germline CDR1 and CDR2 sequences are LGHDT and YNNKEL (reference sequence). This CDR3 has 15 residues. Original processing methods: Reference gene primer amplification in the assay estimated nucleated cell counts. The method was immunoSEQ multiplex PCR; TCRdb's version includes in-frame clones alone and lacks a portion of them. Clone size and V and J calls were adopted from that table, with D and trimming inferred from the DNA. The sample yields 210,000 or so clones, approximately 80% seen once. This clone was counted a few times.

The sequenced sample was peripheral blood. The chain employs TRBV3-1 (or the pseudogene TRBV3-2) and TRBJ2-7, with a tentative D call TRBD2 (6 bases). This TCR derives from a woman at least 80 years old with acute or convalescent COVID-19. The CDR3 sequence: CASSLEGRGSYEQYF. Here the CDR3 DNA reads TGTGCCAGCAGCTTGGAGGGCCGGGGATCCTACGAGCAGTACTTC.